This T cell receptor (beta chain) derives from a study of blood T cells in healthy people across ages. In the case of this clonotype: As yet, its antigen is unknown.

Study findings and constraints: Long-lived donors carried more naive CD4+ cells and greater diversity than aged donors. It was found that TCR beta diversity correlated strongly with the percentage of naive T cells. The study could not conclusively compare naive and antigen-experienced cells, given its unsorted PBMCs.

Per individual sample, total RNA of at least 5.5 micrograms was extracted. CDR1 is LGHNA and CDR2 is YNFKEQ in the germline V gene. The length of the CDR3 is 18 residues. V lost 4 bases and J lost 5; bases outside the gene matches: 18. A sample-barcoded 5' primer and a J-beta primer mix were used in a second PCR of roughly 7 to 11 cycles. TCRdb ran MiXCR on the 5' RACE reads and lists one entry per CDR3 protein. The table has about 700,000 distinct CDR3 sequences, around 32% seen once; the top ten hold about 16%. The clonotype was recovered from a woman aged 80 or over in good health. This chain links TRBV4-2 with TRBJ2-5; 8 bases are shared with TRBD2. Sample: blood. The CDR3 protein is CASSPSGVVAGWEETQYF. The CDR3 DNA sequence: TGTGCCAGCAGCCCCTCGGGGGTTGTAGCGGGGTGGGAGGAGACCCAGTACTTC.